This T cell receptor beta chain was identified in a study of T cells in Graves' hyperthyroidism and ophthalmopathy. The germline V gene encodes CDR1 SGHRS and CDR2 YFSETQ. The V end lost 4 bases, the J end lost 2 bases, and 7 bases lay between the germline ends. The CDR3 runs 14 residues. RNA transcripts gave rise to amplified TCR beta CDR3 regions. Researchers ran a first-round RT-PCR on the TCR CDR3 using the HTBI primer set. Via MiXCR, TCRdb re-called the multiplex PCR reads, giving one row per CDR3 protein. The table shows some 720,000 distinct CDR3 sequences, with about 16% occurring only once. Sample: blood. This clonotype was obtained from a man aged 18 to 30 with Graves' hyperthyroidism. This chain joins TRBV5-1 and TRBJ2-6; maybe TRBD1 (6 bases). DNA of the CDR3: TGCGCCAGCAGCAACAGGGCTGGGGCCAACGTCCTGACTTTC. Translation: CASSNRAGANVLTF.